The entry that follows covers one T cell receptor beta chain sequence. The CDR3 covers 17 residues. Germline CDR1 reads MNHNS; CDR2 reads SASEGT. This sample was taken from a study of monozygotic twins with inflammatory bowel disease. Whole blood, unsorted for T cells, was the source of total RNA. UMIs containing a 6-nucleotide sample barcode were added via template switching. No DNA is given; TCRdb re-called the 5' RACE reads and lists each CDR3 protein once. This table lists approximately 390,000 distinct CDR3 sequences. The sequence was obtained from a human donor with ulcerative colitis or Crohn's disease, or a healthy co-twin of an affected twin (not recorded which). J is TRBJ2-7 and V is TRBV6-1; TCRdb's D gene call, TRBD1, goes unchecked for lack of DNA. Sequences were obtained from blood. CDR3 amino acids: CASSRGSPGQGPYEQYF.